The 25 T cell receptor beta chains listed next were all sequenced from one sample in a study of spatial heterogeneity in lung cancer (dated by TCRdb to about 2019). Broader findings and caveats from the paper: The tumor nonsynonymous mutation count correlated with the number of expanded alpha and beta TCRs within the tumor.

For these TCRs, the target antigens are not known. Libraries came from 5' RACE. Sequencer: NextSeq 500. TCRdb's own reprocessing of the public reads used fastp at Q25 and MiXCR and kept productive beta chains. For every CDR3 protein sequence, its rows merge into one entry that carries the most common genes and DNA. In all, the sample holds 4,000 to 5,500 distinct CDR3 sequences, and 9.5% to 15% of those were seen once. About a quarter of the sample lies in the top ten. The time point label, read with the paper, signifies: sample taken at primary tumor resection. This specimen was lung tumor tissue, taken at surgery. The receptors come from a male donor with early-stage non-small cell lung cancer.

By proportion, this clonotype is medium-sized (0.01 to 0.1%). The gene calls are TRBV11-3 and TRBJ2-2, with D tentatively TRBD1 or TRBD2 (6 bases each). Between the trimmed V and J ends, which lost 5 bases and 4 bases, there was a span of 17 bases. The CDR3 loop spans 16 amino acids. Germline V gives CDR1 SGHNT, CDR2 YENEEA. The CDR3 region is CASSPGGGRRTGELFF. For the CDR3, the DNA is TGTGCCAGCAGCCCCGGTGGGGGGCGCCGCACCGGGGAGCTGTTTTTT.

This clonotype is deemed medium-sized. The chain couples TRBV20-1 to TRBJ2-1; no reliable D call. Germline V gene sequence: CDR1 DFQATT, CDR2 SNEGSKA (reference sequence). The CDR3 covers 10 residues. Trimming left V 3 bases short and J 5 bases short, with 2 bases between. The CDR3 loop reads CSASHNEQFF. CDR3 nucleotide sequence: TGCAGTGCTAGCCACAATGAGCAGTTCTTC.

The J gene is TRBJ2-1, the V gene TRBV11-2, with D tentatively TRBD2 (6 bases). Trimming left V 5 bases short and J 2 bases short, with 16 bases between. This CDR3 is 16 amino acids long. The germline V gene has CDR1 SGHAT and CDR2 FQNNGV. The CDR3 bases are TGTGCCAGCAGCGACGCTAGCGCCTACCCCTACAATGAGCAGTTCTTC. This sequence encodes CASSDASAYPYNEQFF.

The chain links TRBV7-9 to TRBJ2-1, with 7 bases aligning to TRBD2. Germline V lookup: CDR1 SEHNR, CDR2 FQNEAQ (reference sequence). The CDR3 consists of 15 residues. V shed 2 bases and J 6 bases; nucleotides not matched to a gene: 7. This CDR3 reads CASSLNYGRTNEQFF. CDR3 nucleotides: TGTGCCAGCAGCTTAAATTACGGGAGGACCAATGAGCAGTTCTTC.

This clonotype was seen many times. The V call is TRBV2, the J call TRBJ1-5; D ambiguous. The germline V gene has CDR1 SNHLY and CDR2 FYNNEI. Trimming removed 8 bases at V and 3 bases at J, with 17 bases between. CDR3 size: 15 residues. The DNA of the CDR3 is TGTGCCAGCGGAGGGAAGGACGGAGCCAATCAGCCCCAGCATTTT. Translated: CASGGKDGANQPQHF.

By share of the sample, this clonotype is medium-sized. The chain is built from TRBV20-1 and TRBJ2-1; TRBD1 matches at 7 bases. The CDR3 has 12 amino acids. The V gene's germline CDR1 is DFQATT and CDR2 SNEGSKA (reference sequence). CDR3 nucleotide sequence: TGCAGCCACCGGGACAGCTACAATGAGCAGTTCTTC. The encoded protein is CSHRDSYNEQFF.

This clonotype appeared many times. Here the CDR3 reads CASSLDRVTLSGANVLTF. CDR3 coding DNA: TGTGCCAGCAGTCTAGACAGGGTTACCCTCTCTGGGGCCAACGTCCTGACTTTC. The genes are TRBV12-3 or TRBV12-4 and TRBJ2-6, with 7 bases matching TRBD1. Unmatched junction bases numbered 10, after V lost 5 bases and J lost 0 bases. This CDR3 spans 18 amino acids.

By proportion, this clonotype is medium-sized. The V gene is TRBV7-9, the J gene TRBJ1-2, with D maybe TRBD1 (6 bases). The V gene lost 5 bases and the J gene lost 4 bases, with 20 bases spanning the gap. This CDR3 region has 16 residues. Germline assignment: CDR1 SEHNR and CDR2 FQNEAQ (reference sequence). CDR3 residues: CASSAPTGGVSYGYTF. CDR3 DNA sequence: TGTGCCAGCAGCGCCCCGACGGGGGGCGTGAGCTATGGCTACACCTTC.

This clonotype was detected a few times. Given a much more abundant clone one base away, this may be a read error. The chain combines TRBV4-3 with TRBJ2-1; D could derive from TRBD1 or TRBD2 (5 bases each). CDR1 and CDR2 from the germline V gene are LGHNA and YSLEER. The CDR3 covers 15 residues. Trimming cost V 1 base and J 11 bases, with 18 bases left between them. The chain's CDR3 is CASSQGERMGHKQFF. Written as DNA, the CDR3 is TGCGCCAGCAGCCAAGGAGAGCGGATGGGGCATAAGCAGTTCTTC.

Ten or more counts support this clonotype. This sequence joins TRBV6-2 or TRBV6-3 and TRBJ1-1; TRBD1 aligns across 7 bases. The CDR3 length is 13 residues. Germline V lookup: CDR1 MNHEY, CDR2 SVGEGT. Trimming cost V 6 bases and J 4 bases; bases outside gene matches: 5. This chain's CDR3 is CASSSGQATEAFF. CDR3 in DNA: TGTGCCAGCAGCTCCGGACAGGCCACTGAAGCTTTCTTT.

The gene calls are TRBV2 and TRBJ2-5; D is unresolved. The CDR3 is 13 residues long. Looked up from germline, CDR1 is SNHLY and CDR2 is FYNNEI. Between the trimmed V and J ends, which lost 1 base and 5 bases, there was a span of 8 bases. The CDR3 loop reads CASSEGIWETQYF. Written as DNA, the CDR3 is TGTGCCAGCAGTGAAGGGATCTGGGAGACCCAGTACTTC.

The table lists this clonotype with many counts. V gene TRBV27 combines with J gene TRBJ2-3; D uncertain. Germline assignment: CDR1 MNHEY and CDR2 SMNVEV (reference sequence). The length of the CDR3 is 12 residues. Deletions cut 6 bases from V and 1 base from J, with 5 bases between. DNA of the CDR3: TGTGCCAGCAGCGCCGGCACAGATACGCAGTATTTT. Translation: CASSAGTDTQYF.

This clonotype was counted ten times or more. The rearrangement links TRBV29-1 to TRBJ2-1, with 7 bases identical to TRBD2. The CDR3 has 13 amino acids. V trimming: 7 bases; J trimming: 7 bases; junction bases outside the gene matches: 10. The germline CDR1 and CDR2 sequences are SQVTM and ANQGSEA. The CDR3 DNA sequence: TGCAGCGCCCACCCCAGCGGGATTAATGAGCAGTTCTTC. Its translation is CSAHPSGINEQFF.

This clonotype appeared many times. The chain carries TRBV30 and TRBJ2-7; D uncertain. V lost 0 bases and J 3 bases, leaving 6 bases between the germline ends. CDR1 is GTSNPN, CDR2 SVGIG, per germline (reference sequence). The CDR3 is made up of 12 amino acids. The CDR3 sequence is CAWSVLDYEQYF. CDR3 DNA sequence: TGTGCCTGGAGTGTCCTCGACTACGAGCAGTACTTC.

This clonotype was seen ten or more times. The rearrangement joins TRBV5-1 to TRBJ2-1; no definite D call. CDR3 length: 14 amino acids. Trimming removed 5 bases from V and 0 bases from J, with 9 bases in between. Germline lookup yields CDR1 SGHRS and CDR2 YFSETQ. Here the CDR3 DNA reads TGCGCCAGCAGGCGTGAGAACTCCTACAATGAGCAGTTCTTC. Translated: CASRRENSYNEQFF.

This clonotype was recorded at least ten times. The chain is built from TRBV12-3 or TRBV12-4 and TRBJ2-1, with D perhaps TRBD1 (6 bases). The CDR3 sequence is 15 residues long. V lost 4 bases and J lost 4, with 14 bases in between. CDR3 nucleotide sequence: TGTGCCAGCAGTTCCATGGGGACACCTTACAATGAGCAGTTCTTC. Translated, it gives CASSSMGTPYNEQFF.

This clonotype was seen ten or more times. The chain recombines TRBV6-6 with TRBJ1-1; D gene uncertain. Looked up from germline, CDR1 is MNHNY and CDR2 is SVGAGI (reference sequence). With 7 bases removed from V and 7 bases from J, the gap between germline ends came to 10 bases. The CDR3 runs 11 residues. The CDR3 here is CASTEVNEAFF. In nucleotides, the CDR3 is TGTGCCAGCACTGAGGTGAATGAAGCTTTCTTT.

This clonotype was seen repeatedly, ten times or more. CDR3 nucleotide sequence: TGTGCCAGCAACGGACAGGGGGGCGGCACTGAAGCTTTCTTT. It yields the protein CASNGQGGGTEAFF. The chain recombines TRBV5-8 with TRBJ1-1, with 10 nucleotides matching TRBD1. The CDR3 is made up of 14 amino acids. After removal of 6 bases from V and 4 bases from J, the junction contained 6 bases not matched to a gene. The germline CDR1 and CDR2 sequences are SGHTS and YDEGEE.

This clonotype showed up many times. The V and J genes are TRBV28 and TRBJ1-2, with a weak D call TRBD1 (6 bases). Germline loops: CDR1 MDHEN, CDR2 SYDVKM. V lost 6 bases and J lost 4, with 15 bases in between. The CDR3 extends over 14 amino acids. The CDR3 sequence: CASSRGGASYGYTF. The CDR3 bases are TGTGCCAGCAGCCGGGGGGGGGCCAGCTATGGCTACACCTTC.

This clonotype is labeled as medium-sized. The rearrangement uses TRBV4-3 and TRBJ2-1; 7 bases line up with TRBD2. The germline V gene encodes CDR1 LGHNA and CDR2 YSLEER. The junction had 3 bases not matched to a gene; V was cut back by 0 bases and J by 4 bases. The CDR3 is 15 amino acids. The CDR3 DNA is TGCGCCAGCAGCCAAGAGCGGGAGTTGTACAATGAGCAGTTCTTC. Protein: CASSQERELYNEQFF.

This clonotype has ten or more counts. The chain recombines TRBV5-1 with TRBJ2-5, with D possibly TRBD1 on 6 matching bases. Trimming took 4 bases from V and 2 from J, leaving 6 bases between them. This CDR3 region has 12 residues. Germline V gene lookup returns CDR1 SGHRS and CDR2 YFSETQ. The CDR3 sequence: CASSGQQETQYF. Here the CDR3 DNA reads TGCGCCAGCAGCGGACAGCAAGAGACCCAGTACTTC.

This clonotype is classed as medium-sized. The chain combines TRBV12-3 or TRBV12-4 with TRBJ2-2; possible D gene TRBD1, 5 bases. The V and J ends lost 7 bases and 2 bases respectively, with 11 bases between them. This CDR3 has 14 amino acids. CDR3 bases: TGTGCCAGCACCCAAGGGGTAAACACCGGGGAGCTGTTTTTT. Translation gives CASTQGVNTGELFF.

The chain combines TRBV7-3 with TRBJ2-2; D remains unclear. This CDR3 is 14 amino acids long. Germline loops: CDR1 SGHTA, CDR2 FQGTGA. V lost 2 bases, J lost 6 bases, and 10 bases lay in between. The CDR3 coding sequence is TGTGCCAGCAGCTTATCCAGGTCCCCCGGGGAGCTGTTTTTT. Amino acid sequence: CASSLSRSPGELFF. Complete variable domain (other parts from reference TRBV7-3 and TRBJ2-2): GAGVSQTPSNKVTEKGKYVELRCDPISGHTALYWYRQSLGQGPEFLIYFQGTGAADDSGLPNDRFFAVRPEGSVSTLKIQRTERGDSAVYLCASSLSRSPGELFFGEGSRLTVL.

By share of the sample, this clonotype is medium-sized. J is TRBJ1-1 and V is TRBV19; possibly TRBD1 for D (5 bases). Germline V gene sequence: CDR1 LNHDA, CDR2 SQIVND (reference sequence). Trimming took 7 bases from V and 2 from J, leaving 14 bases between them. The CDR3 is 14 residues long. The CDR3: CASIRRGTNTEAFF. DNA of the CDR3: TGTGCCAGTATCCGGCGGGGGACCAACACTGAAGCTTTCTTT.

This clonotype was found many times. This chain connects TRBV6-5 to TRBJ1-2; D uncertain. Germline assignment: CDR1 MNHEY and CDR2 SVGAGI. Trimming took off 2 bases at V and 4 bases at J, with 14 bases between the two ends. The CDR3 loop spans 15 amino acids. For the CDR3, the DNA is TGTGCCAGCAGTTACCACCCTTCAGCCCGCTATGGCTACACCTTC. Encoded protein: CASSYHPSARYGYTF.